This is a list of T cell receptor beta chains from one sample in a study of blood T cell repertoires in COVID-19. Sequencing was performed with immunoSEQ multiplex PCR; in TCRdb, only in-frame clones are kept and a portion is missing. The sample gives hundreds of thousands of clones, more than 75% of which show up once; around 2.5% is in the top ten. Source material: PBMCs or T cells enriched from blood (not recorded which). The receptors derive from a man in his sixties who had recovered from COVID-19. The CDR3 runs from the conserved cysteine through the conserved F or W. The order of the fields is D gene, J gene, V gene, clone size, CDR3 DNA, CDR3 protein. A D gene is named only where the DNA matches it firmly. Only part of the rows carry a size: once, few, many, or a class if the clone is expanded.

>TRBD2|TRBJ2-1|TRBV19|-
TGTGCCAGTAGTATAGGACTAGCGGGAGGGACGTCCTACAATGAGCAGTTCTTC
CASSIGLAGGTSYNEQFF
>-|TRBJ2-1|TRBV7-9|-
TGTGCCAGCAGCTTAGCTGGGGGCACGATCAATGAGCAGTTCTTC
CASSLAGGTINEQFF
>-|TRBJ1-2|TRBV7-9|-
TGTGCCAGCAGCCGTATCCGCGGGGGCCAGGCGGCCTATGGCTACACCTTC
CASSRIRGGQAAYGYTF
>-|TRBJ1-5|TRBV5-6|-
TGTGCCAGCAGCTTGGCCGGGGGAAGGGGCAATCAGCCCCAGCATTTT
CASSLAGGRGNQPQHF
>-|TRBJ1-1|TRBV6-5|-
TGTGCCAGCAGGTCGGGACACTCGAACACTGAAGCTTTCTTT
CASRSGHSNTEAFF
>-|TRBJ1-1|TRBV30|-
TGTGCCTGGGGCCTCAGGGGTGAAGCTTTCTTT
CAWGLRGEAFF
>-|TRBJ2-3|TRBV5-8|-
TGTGCCAGCACCCAACGGGGGTTAGGCACAGATACGCAGTATTTT
CASTQRGLGTDTQYF
>TRBD2|TRBJ2-1|TRBV9|-
TGTGCCAGCAGCGTAGACAGCGGGGTCGGGAATGAGCAGTTCTTC
CASSVDSGVGNEQFF
>TRBD2|TRBJ2-3|TRBV19|-
TGTGCCAGTGGCCATGGCGGGAGAGGCACAGATACGCAGTATTTT
CASGHGGRGTDTQYF
>-|TRBJ1-2|TRBV7-9|-
TGTGCCAGCAGCTTAGTGGCTGACTATGGCTACACCTTC
CASSLVADYGYTF
>-|TRBJ2-5|TRBV6-2/TRBV6-3|-
TGTGCCAGCAGTTATCGGTCCCAGTACTTC
CASSYRSQYF
>TRBD1|TRBJ2-3|TRBV9|-
TGTGCCAGCAGCGGGACAGGCCGGTTGGGAACGCAGTATTTT
CASSGTGRLGTQYF
>TRBD1|TRBJ1-1|TRBV2|once
TGTGCCAGCAGTGGATCGACAGGGATGGAGAACACTGAAGCTTTCTTT
CASSGSTGMENTEAFF
>TRBD1|TRBJ2-2|TRBV9|-
TGTGCCAGCAGCATAGGGACAGCCAACACCGGGGAGCTGTTTTTT
CASSIGTANTGELFF
>-|TRBJ2-6|TRBV5-4|-
TGTGCCAGCAACCAAAGGCAGGCGAAAATCTCTGGGGCCAACGTCCTGACTTTC
CASNQRQAKISGANVLTF
>TRBD2|TRBJ2-5|TRBV3-1/TRBV3-2|-
TGTGCCGGCAGCCAAACCGGGACTAGCGGGGGATTGGAGACCCAGTACTTC
CAGSQTGTSGGLETQYF
>TRBD1|TRBJ1-2|TRBV11-3|-
TGTGCCAGCAGCACGACAGGGAGCGGCTACACCTTC
CASSTTGSGYTF
>-|TRBJ1-1|TRBV19|few
TGTGCCATCCGAGTCACTGGGAACACTGAAGCTTTCTTT
CAIRVTGNTEAFF
>-|TRBJ1-5|TRBV27|-
TGTGCCAGCAGCCGACCGGGAGAGCCCCAGCATTTT
CASSRPGEPQHF
>-|TRBJ1-2|TRBV4-1|-
TGCGCCAGCAGCCAAGATCCTGTGAACTTCTATGGCTACACCTTC
CASSQDPVNFYGYTF
>TRBD2|TRBJ2-3|TRBV19|-
TGTGCCAGTAGAAACTCACTAGCGGGGGGACAGTATTTT
CASRNSLAGGQYF
>TRBD1|TRBJ1-4|TRBV3-1/TRBV3-2|-
TGTGCCAGCAGCCAAGGTACCGGGACAGCTAATGAAAAACTGTTTTTT
CASSQGTGTANEKLFF
>TRBD1|TRBJ1-2|TRBV5-6|-
TGTGCCAGCAGCTATTTTGACAGGGGGCAAAGCTATGGCTACACCTTC
CASSYFDRGQSYGYTF
>-|TRBJ1-2|TRBV7-9|-
TGTGCCAGCAGCTTAGTTGCGGCTAACTATGGCTACACCTTC
CASSLVAANYGYTF
>-|TRBJ1-1|TRBV6-5|-
TGTGCCAGCTTGTTGAATGAGGCGAACACTGAAGCTTTCTTT
CASLLNEANTEAFF
>TRBD2|TRBJ2-7|TRBV3-1/TRBV3-2|few
TGTGCCAGCAGCAACCAACGGACTAGCAGCTACGAGCAGTACTTC
CASSNQRTSSYEQYF